Below are 22 T cell receptor beta chains sequenced from a single sample in a study of post-analysis software for immune sequencing data. General study results and limits: Higher frequency in patients than in controls was seen for a handful of TRBV segments, with TRBV5-6, TRBV5-1 and TRBV20-1 among them.

Prepared libraries of TCR beta cDNA carried unique molecular identifiers. TCRdb fed the PCR reads into MiXCR, producing one record per CDR3 protein. The sample consists of about 540,000 distinct CDR3 sequences, about a third of them appearing once. No antigens are known for them. Specimen: blood. These receptor sequences come from a girl under 18 with multiple sclerosis.

This clonotype came up a few times. The V call is TRBV7-2, the J call TRBJ2-3; possibly TRBD1 or TRBD2 for D (6 bases each). The V and J ends lost 3 bases and 3 bases respectively, with 25 bases between them. The CDR3 runs to 19 residues. The germline V gene encodes CDR1 SGHTA and CDR2 FQGNSA. For the CDR3, the DNA is TGTGCCAGCAGCTTTGGTCCCGTAGGGGGGCTTGGGTGGACAGATACGCAGTATTTT. Protein sequence: CASSFGPVGGLGWTDTQYF.

V is TRBV24-1 and J is TRBJ2-3; D remains unclear. The CDR3 runs to 15 residues. In germline, CDR1 is KGHDR, CDR2 SFDVKD. Trimming took 7 bases from V and 2 from J, leaving 15 bases between them. Here the CDR3 reads CATSLTRLSTDTQYF. In DNA form, the CDR3 reads TGTGCCACCAGCCTGACAAGACTGTCCACAGATACGCAGTATTTT.

This clonotype was observed a few times. The genes are TRBV10-3 and TRBJ2-2; TRBD1 matches at 7 bases. The CDR3 extends over 16 amino acids. The V segment lost 5 bases and the J segment 1 base; nucleotides outside the gene matches: 7. Germline V lookup: CDR1 ENHRY, CDR2 SYGVKD. Here the CDR3 reads CAISWGQKENTGELFF. The DNA for the CDR3 is TGTGCCATCAGTTGGGGACAGAAAGAGAACACCGGGGAGCTGTTTTTT.

V gene TRBV9 combines with J gene TRBJ2-1, with TRBD1 matching 7 bases. The J segment lost 7 bases and the V segment lost 3 bases, leaving 16 bases of the junction unmatched. CDR1 and CDR2 (germline): SGDLS, YYNGEE. The CDR3 runs 17 residues. The CDR3 coding sequence is TGTGCCAGCAGCGCTACCGGGACAGTAAGCCCCCGGAATGAGCAGTTCTTC. Its translation is CASSATGTVSPRNEQFF.

A few counts support this clonotype. The chain recombines TRBV10-1 with TRBJ2-1, with a weak D call TRBD2 (6 bases). Trimming removed 3 bases at V and 4 bases at J, with 22 bases between. From germline, CDR1 is WNHNN and CDR2 SYGVQD (reference sequence). CDR3 length: 18 amino acids. The CDR3 DNA follows: TGCGCCAGCAGTGACGGGACTTTTGGGGGATCGAATTACAATGAGCAGTTCTTC. Encoded protein: CASSDGTFGGSNYNEQFF.

This chain joins TRBV4-1 and TRBJ1-6; 10 nucleotides line up with TRBD1. The J segment lost 11 bases and the V segment lost 4 bases, leaving 8 bases of the junction unmatched. The CDR3 consists of 15 residues. Germline CDR1 reads MGHRA; CDR2 reads YSYEKL. CDR3 protein: CASSPDRGQGTPLHF. The CDR3 coding sequence is TGCGCCAGCAGCCCAGACAGGGGGCAAGGGACACCCCTCCACTTT.

This rearrangement joins TRBV7-2 to TRBJ2-5; TRBD2 aligns across 12 bases. With the DNA end fitting TRBJ2-7 better, the J assignment may be wrong. This CDR3 spans 14 amino acids. Germline CDR1 SGHTA, CDR2 FQGNSA. The CDR3 sequence is CASSPGLAGIEQYF. CDR3 DNA: TGTGCCAGCAGCCCTGGACTAGCGGGGATCGAGCAGTACTTC.

This rearrangement joins TRBV14 to TRBJ1-2; 7 bases line up with TRBD1. From germline, CDR1 is SGHDN and CDR2 FVKESK. The CDR3 runs 13 residues. The V segment lost 2 bases and the J segment 7 bases; nucleotides outside the gene matches: 4. The CDR3 bases are TGTGCCAGCAGCCAAAAACAGGGGTTTGGCTACACCTTC. Translating it yields CASSQKQGFGYTF.

V is TRBV28 and J is TRBJ1-4; unclear D gene. V lost 5 bases and J lost 10, with 17 bases in between. The germline V gene encodes CDR1 MDHEN and CDR2 SYDVKM. CDR3 length: 14 residues. Here the CDR3 reads CASSTNAGAGKLFF. Written as DNA, the CDR3 is TGTGCCAGCAGTACTAACGCCGGTGCAGGAAAACTGTTTTTT.

The chain couples TRBV15 to TRBJ2-5; 8 bases match TRBD1. The CDR3 is made up of 14 amino acids. Germline V CDR1 and CDR2: LNHNV, YYDKDF (reference sequence). V lost 4 bases, J lost 12 bases, and 13 bases stayed unmatched. CDR3 DNA sequence: TGTGCCACCAGCACCAGGACAGGGACCCTTGGAGAGTACTTC. Translated, it gives CATSTRTGTLGEYF.

In its sample, this clonotype was seen a few times. This chain joins TRBV20-1 and TRBJ2-5; possibly TRBD1 for D (5 bases). In germline, CDR1 is DFQATT, CDR2 SNEGSKA (reference sequence). Trimming removed 3 bases from V and 3 bases from J, with 14 bases in between. The CDR3 has 14 amino acids. CDR3 sequence: CSASSQGPKETQYF. The CDR3 nucleotides read TGCAGTGCTAGTTCCCAGGGCCCGAAAGAGACCCAGTACTTC.

There are many counts of this clonotype. The chain links TRBV7-3 to TRBJ2-5, with D tentatively TRBD1 or TRBD2 (7 bases each). Germline V gene sequence: CDR1 SGHTA, CDR2 FQGTGA. V lost 7 bases and J 4 bases, leaving 13 bases between the germline ends. The CDR3 is made up of 13 amino acids. CDR3: CASTQGGLETQYF. DNA for the CDR3: TGTGCCAGCACCCAGGGGGGGCTAGAGACCCAGTACTTC. Full variable domain (remainder filled in from reference TRBV7-3 and TRBJ2-5): GAGVSQTPSNKVTEKGKYVELRCDPISGHTALYWYRQSLGQGPEFLIYFQGTGAADDSGLPNDRFFAVRPEGSVSTLKIQRTERGDSAVYLCASTQGGLETQYFGPGTRLLVL.

This chain links TRBV9 with TRBJ2-6; TRBD1 agrees at 7 bases. This CDR3 comprises 16 residues. V shed 5 bases, J shed 0 bases, and the junction held 5 bases outside the gene matches. Germline V lookup: CDR1 SGDLS, CDR2 YYNGEE. The CDR3 nucleotides read TGTGCCAGCAGTACAGGGGCCAGCTCTGGGGCCAACGTCCTGACTTTC. It translates to CASSTGASSGANVLTF.

V and J are TRBV6-5 and TRBJ1-3; 9 nucleotides agree with TRBD1. The CDR3 totals 17 residues. Germline V gene sequence: CDR1 MNHEY, CDR2 SVGAGI. Trimming took 1 base from V and 2 from J; bases not matched to a gene: 6. CDR3 protein: CASSYLSTGGPGNTIYF. As DNA, the CDR3 is TGTGCCAGCAGTTACTTATCAACAGGGGGCCCTGGAAACACCATATATTTT.

The table lists this clonotype with a count of one. The chain employs TRBV6-5 and TRBJ1-1, with D tentatively TRBD1 (5 bases). CDR1 is MNHEY, CDR2 SVGAGI, per germline. Trimming shortened V by 0 bases and J by 0 bases, and 8 bases separated the two germline ends. The CDR3 runs to 15 residues. The CDR3 loop reads CASSYSTGVNTEAFF. The CDR3 DNA reads TGTGCCAGCAGTTACTCTACAGGTGTGAACACTGAAGCTTTCTTT.

This clonotype came up a few times. CDR3 amino acids: CSGGTTYGYTF. The CDR3 region has the DNA TGCAGCGGTGGGACAACTTATGGCTACACCTTC. The chain has TRBV29-1 and TRBJ1-2; the D gene is possibly TRBD1 (6 bases). CDR3 length equals 11 residues. Trimming left V 7 bases short and J 5 bases short, with 11 bases between. In germline, CDR1 is SQVTM, CDR2 ANQGSEA.

The rearrangement uses TRBV12-3 or TRBV12-4 and TRBJ2-1; D possibly uses TRBD1 or TRBD2 (6 bases each). Trimming removed 9 bases at V and 4 bases at J, with 22 bases between. The CDR3 loop spans 16 amino acids. The CDR3 is CASKKPRGPGYNEQFF. The CDR3 bases are TGTGCCAGTAAAAAACCACGGGGGCCCGGGTACAATGAGCAGTTCTTC.

This clonotype was seen only a few times. The chain carries TRBV29-1 and TRBJ2-7; no clear D. The length of the CDR3 is 12 residues. V was cut by 4 bases and J by 2 bases, with 9 bases left in between. Germline V lookup: CDR1 SQVTM, CDR2 ANQGSEA. In DNA, the CDR3 is TGCAGCGTTGCTAACGTCCCCTACGAGCAGTACTTC. Translation gives CSVANVPYEQYF.

This rearrangement joins TRBV12-3 or TRBV12-4 to TRBJ2-3; 10 bases agree with TRBD2. The junction had 19 bases not matched to a gene; V was cut back by 5 bases and J by 2 bases. This CDR3 comprises 20 residues. CDR3 in DNA: TGTGCCAGCAGTCCCTGGAGGGTAGCGGGGGGCCCTACTCTCACAGATACGCAGTATTTT. Translated, it gives CASSPWRVAGGPTLTDTQYF.

The rearrangement links TRBV4-1 to TRBJ2-4, with a weak D call TRBD1 (5 bases). The CDR3 consists of 15 residues. The germline CDR1 and CDR2 sequences are MGHRA and YSYEKL. Trimming removed 3 bases at V and 0 bases at J, with 9 bases between. Here the CDR3 DNA reads TGCGCCAGCAGCCAGATAAGGGGAGCCAAAAACATTCAGTACTTC. Protein: CASSQIRGAKNIQYF.

This clonotype was recorded a few times. V and J are TRBV20-1 and TRBJ2-1; 12 bases fit TRBD2. CDR3 length equals 14 residues. V trimming: 1 base; J trimming: 5 bases; junction bases outside the gene matches: 0. Germline CDR1 is DFQATT and CDR2 is SNEGSKA (reference sequence). CDR3 sequence reads: CSARGLAGDNEQFF. CDR3 DNA sequence: TGCAGTGCTAGAGGACTAGCGGGGGACAATGAGCAGTTCTTC.

This chain connects TRBV9 to TRBJ1-2, with 7 bases that match TRBD1. Trimming at V came to 4 bases and at J to 4 bases, leaving 7 bases not matched to a gene. The CDR3 has 14 residues. Germline V lookup: CDR1 SGDLS, CDR2 YYNGEE. The CDR3 loop reads CASSCAGGSYGYTF. The DNA of the CDR3 is TGTGCCAGCAGCTGCGCAGGGGGTTCCTATGGCTACACCTTC.